Presented here are 9 T cell receptor beta chains from one specimen sequenced in a study of glioma-infiltrating T cells. Amplification of TCR alpha and beta CDR3 regions from RNA used iRepertoire nested multiplex PCR. From the multiplex PCR reads, TCRdb called clonotypes with MiXCR, one entry per CDR3 protein. The data show around 44,000 distinct CDR3 sequences, approximately 20% seen once. Sequenced material: glioma tissue, nonneoplastic brain tissue, or PBMCs (not recorded which). The receptors shown here come from a human donor with low-grade glioma or glioblastoma, undergoing nonglioma brain surgery, or in good health (not recorded which).

This clonotype was seen ten or more times. The CDR3 here is CATSDSGASSYNEQFF. CDR3 sequence (DNA): TGTGCCACCAGTGATTCAGGAGCGAGCTCCTACAATGAGCAGTTCTTC. The V and J genes are TRBV24-1 and TRBJ2-1, with D unclear. Trimming took 2 bases from V and 0 from J, leaving 10 bases between them. The CDR3 is made up of 16 amino acids. The V gene's germline CDR1 is KGHDR and CDR2 SFDVKD.

Many counts were recorded for this clonotype. The genes are TRBV11-2 and TRBJ2-2, with D possibly being TRBD1 (6 bases). The CDR3 totals 14 residues. In germline, CDR1 is SGHAT, CDR2 FQNNGV. V was cut by 1 base and J by 10 bases, with 13 bases left in between. The CDR3 loop is CASSLARTDEELFF. CDR3 nucleotide sequence: TGTGCCAGCAGCTTAGCCCGGACAGATGAGGAGCTGTTTTTT.

Ten or more counts support this clonotype. This chain links TRBV20-1 with TRBJ2-1; 8 bases agree with TRBD2. Trimming removed 0 bases from V and 6 bases from J; junction bases left unmatched: 16. Germline V gene data show CDR1 as DFQATT and CDR2 as SNEGSKA (reference sequence). The CDR3 loop spans 18 amino acids. CDR3 in DNA: TGCAGTGCTAGAGATCTGCAGACGGTGAGGACTAGCCCCAATGAGCAGTTCTTC. Amino acid sequence: CSARDLQTVRTSPNEQFF.

Many counts were recorded for this clonotype. The CDR3 loop reads CASSEDRGAFF. Written as DNA, the CDR3 is TGTGCCAGCAGCGAGGACCGGGGAGCTTTCTTT. The V call is TRBV2, the J call TRBJ1-1; no clear D gene. Trimming took 6 bases from V and 10 from J, leaving 12 bases between them. Germline CDR1 and CDR2: SNHLY and FYNNEI. CDR3 size: 11 residues.

The gene calls are TRBV29-1 and TRBJ1-2; D may be TRBD1 (6 bases). Trimming removed 2 bases at V and 6 bases at J, with 25 bases between. This CDR3 has 17 amino acids. CDR1 is SQVTM and CDR2 is ANQGSEA in the germline V gene. CDR3 loop: CSVEPAAGDTMVDGYTF. As DNA, the CDR3 is TGCAGCGTTGAACCGGCGGCAGGGGATACTATGGTTGATGGCTACACCTTC.

In this sample, this clonotype is medium-sized. The chain recombines TRBV28 with TRBJ1-5; a possible D gene is TRBD1 (6 bases). Between the trimmed V and J ends, which lost 8 bases and 2 bases, there was a span of 13 bases. Germline values: CDR1 MDHEN, CDR2 SYDVKM. This CDR3 comprises 14 residues. For the CDR3, the DNA is TGTGCCAGCGACGCATGGACAGGCAATCAGCCCCAGCATTTT. It specifies CASDAWTGNQPQHF.

The table lists this clonotype with many counts. This chain joins TRBV2 and TRBJ1-6, with D tentatively TRBD1 (6 bases). Deletions cut 6 bases from V and 0 bases from J, with 15 bases between. Germline V gene data show CDR1 as SNHLY and CDR2 as FYNNEI. There are 17 residues in the CDR3. CDR3 coding DNA: TGTGCCAGCAGGCGGGGGGCACAATACTCCTATAATTCACCCCTCCACTTT. Encoded protein: CASRRGAQYSYNSPLHF.

Within the sample, this clonotype is medium-sized. The V call is TRBV6-6, the J call TRBJ1-5; D is perhaps TRBD1 (5 bases). Germline-derived CDR1 and CDR2 are MNHNY and SVGAGI (reference sequence). V shed 0 bases and J shed 7 bases, with 10 bases lying between them. CDR3 length equals 14 residues. The CDR3 is CASSYSVGRQPQHF. The CDR3 nucleotides read TGTGCCAGCAGTTACTCGGTGGGGCGACAGCCCCAGCATTTT.

The V and J genes are TRBV2 and TRBJ2-7, with D perhaps matching TRBD1 or TRBD2 (5 bases each). The CDR3 length is 13 residues. Germline lookup yields CDR1 SNHLY and CDR2 FYNNEI. The CDR3 spells CASSEGTRDEQYV. DNA for the CDR3: TGTGCCAGCAGCGAAGGGACCCGGGACGAGCAGTACGTC.